This T cell receptor (beta chain) was found in a study of blood T cell repertoires in COVID-19. As for the study in general: COVID-19 samples from acute and convalescent phases originated in the United States, Italy and Spain. PBMCs, B-cell-depleted T cells, or T cells provided the cDNA or gDNA that made up the material.

Methods used by the authors: By means of reference gene primer amplification, nucleated cell counts were estimated. Some clones are missing from TCRdb's copy, which holds only in-frame ones; the method was immunoSEQ multiplex PCR. Clone size and the V and J calls come from that table; the DNA yielded D and trimming. The data show 200,000 or so clones, about 80% seen once. The germline V gene encodes CDR1 KGHDR and CDR2 SFDVKD. Trimming took 3 bases from V and 4 from J; bases not matched to a gene: 7. This CDR3 comprises 15 residues. Sequences were obtained from peripheral blood. The sequence derives from a human donor with acute or convalescent COVID-19. The donor label of this sample is uncertain. The rearrangement joins TRBV24-1 to TRBJ2-7, with TRBD1 identical over 8 bases. In nucleotides, the CDR3 is TGTGCCACCAGTGATACCGGGACAGGTTCTTACGAGCAGTACTTC. Protein: CATSDTGTGSYEQYF.